This T cell receptor (beta chain) is from a study of Ad26.COV2.S vaccination and SARS-CoV-2 variants. The germline CDR1 and CDR2 sequences are LGHNA and YSLEER. V was clipped by 0 bases and J by 0 bases, with 7 bases between them. This CDR3 spans 15 amino acids. Stated treatment: some 19 received Ad26.COV2.S at low or high dose, single or two shots; about 5 received placebo; per-sample allocation not given. The study sampled participants on day 63 after the first vaccine or placebo injection. The data were produced by immunoSEQ multiplex PCR, yet TCRdb's version contains in-frame clones alone and is incomplete. The sample includes about 420,000 clones, 88% seen only once; the top ten take around 3.6%.

The sequencing here drew on peripheral blood, taken in a trial of Ad26.COV2.S vaccine versus placebo. This TCR was sampled from a person aged 18 to 59 who received the Ad26.COV2.S COVID-19 vaccine or a placebo. J is TRBJ2-3 and V is TRBV4-3, with D maybe TRBD1 (5 bases). CDR3 region: CASSQEGVSTDTQYF. In DNA, the CDR3 is TGCGCCAGCAGCCAAGAAGGGGTTAGCACAGATACGCAGTATTTT.